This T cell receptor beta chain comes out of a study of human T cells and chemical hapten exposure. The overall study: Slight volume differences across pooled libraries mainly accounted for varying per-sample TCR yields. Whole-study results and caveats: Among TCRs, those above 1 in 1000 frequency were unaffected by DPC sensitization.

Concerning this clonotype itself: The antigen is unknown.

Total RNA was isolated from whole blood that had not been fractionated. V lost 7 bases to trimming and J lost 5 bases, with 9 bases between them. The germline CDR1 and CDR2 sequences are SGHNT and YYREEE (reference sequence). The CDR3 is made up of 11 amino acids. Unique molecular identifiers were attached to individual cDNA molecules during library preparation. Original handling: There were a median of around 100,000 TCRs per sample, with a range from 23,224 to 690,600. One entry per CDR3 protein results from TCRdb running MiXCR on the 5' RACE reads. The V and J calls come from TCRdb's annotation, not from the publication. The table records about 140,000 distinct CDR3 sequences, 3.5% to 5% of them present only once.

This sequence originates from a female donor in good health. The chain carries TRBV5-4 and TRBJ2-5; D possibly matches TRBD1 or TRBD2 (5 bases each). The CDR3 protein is CASGGVETQYF. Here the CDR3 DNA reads TGTGCCAGCGGGGGAGTCGAGACCCAGTACTTC.